The T cell receptor (beta chain) under discussion was sequenced for a study of TIL therapy for anti-PD-1-resistant metastatic lung cancer. Points from the study as a whole: TIL clonotype persistence in blood showed no apparent association with response.

Worth noting for this clone: What it binds is not known.

Time point defined: pre-treatment sample, taken before nivolumab and TIL therapy. This was the immunoSEQ v3 assay. Libraries were prepared by immunoSEQ multiplex PCR; TCRdb keeps only in-frame clonotypes and omits some of them. The sample records tens of thousands of clones, approximately 86% being singletons. Germline V gene lookup returns CDR1 SGHRS and CDR2 YFSETQ. The CDR3 contains 14 residues. The V gene lost 2 bases and the J gene lost 4 bases, with 9 bases spanning the gap. The chain is built from TRBV5-1 and TRBJ2-2; no firm D call. The input for sequencing was blood, taken at baseline. This receptor was taken from a person aged 25-80 years with non-small cell lung cancer. The CDR3: CASSLSVATGELFF. In DNA form, the CDR3 reads TGCGCCAGCAGCTTATCGGTGGCCACCGGGGAGCTGTTTTTT.